The rows below give T cell receptor beta chains drawn from one sample of a study of human T cells and chemical hapten exposure. Each CDR3 protein gets one entry after TCRdb re-called the RACE reads with MiXCR. The data hold fewer than 85,000 distinct CDR3 sequences, with 10% observed a single time. The starting material was whole blood, obtained in connection with sensitization to the hapten diphenylcyclopropenone (DPC). The source of these receptors is a woman in her thirties with alopecia areata. Some clones in this sample may be carry-over from other donors' samples. The CDR3 runs from the conserved cysteine through the conserved F or W. The D gene is left open where the match is weak. Expanded clones are given a class, and other clones once, few, many or no size at all.

clone size	D gene	V gene	J gene	CDR3 DNA	CDR3 protein
few	.	TRBV29-1	TRBJ2-1	TGCAGCGTTGCTTCTGGGATAGTGAATGAGCAGTTCTTC	CSVASGIVNEQFF
few	.	TRBV9	TRBJ2-1	TGTGCCAGCAGCTCCCCCCGAAGGGGGGGAAGCCACTACAATGAGCAGTTCTTC	CASSSPRRGGSHYNEQFF
many	.	TRBV28	TRBJ2-3	TGTGCCAGCAGCCGCAGGGGTTGGGGCACAGATACGCAGTATTTT	CASSRRGWGTDTQYF
few	.	TRBV11-1	TRBJ2-7	TGTGCCAGCAGTTCTTTACCCAATGAGGGGCCGTCCCGGGAGCAGTACTTC	CASSSLPNEGPSREQYF
many	TRBD1	TRBV7-2	TRBJ1-2	TGTGCCAGCAGCTTAGTCGGCTCCGACAGGGGAAGTGGCTACACCTTC	CASSLVGSDRGSGYTF
.	TRBD2	TRBV12-3/TRBV12-4	TRBJ2-1	TGTGCCAGCAGTTCCCTCGGCACTAGCGGGAGAAATGAGCAGTTCTTC	CASSSLGTSGRNEQFF
many	.	TRBV20-1	TRBJ1-1	TGCAGTGCTAGAGAAAACACTGAAGCTTTCTTT	CSARENTEAFF
.	.	TRBV28	TRBJ2-1	TGTGCCAGCAGTTCCCGGGACTCTAATGAGCAGTTCTTC	CASSSRDSNEQFF
many	.	TRBV4-3	TRBJ2-7	TGCGCCAGCAGCCATAATGAGGGCAGTACCTACGAGCAGTACTTC	CASSHNEGSTYEQYF
.	.	TRBV4-1	TRBJ1-2	TGCGCCAGCAGCCAACGCCAGGGAGGTGGCTACACCTTC	CASSQRQGGGYTF
few	.	TRBV18	TRBJ2-3	TGTGCCAGCTCACCTGACGACAGGAGCACAGATACGCAGTATTTT	CASSPDDRSTDTQYF
many	TRBD2	TRBV6-5	TRBJ2-3	TGTGCCAGCAGTTACGCGCGGGGAGGGGTTCGTGTTGGTACGCAGTATTTT	CASSYARGGVRVGTQYF
many	.	TRBV7-6	TRBJ1-5	TGTGCCAGCAGCTTCGGGCCTAAAAATAGCAATCAGCCCCAGCATTTT	CASSFGPKNSNQPQHF
many	.	TRBV10-3	TRBJ1-2	TGTGCCATCAGTGACCCAGCTGGGGTTAACTATGGCTACACCTTC	CAISDPAGVNYGYTF
many	TRBD2	TRBV4-3	TRBJ2-3	TGCGCCAGCAGCCAAGATCGACTAGCGGGGCGGGATACGCAGTATTTT	CASSQDRLAGRDTQYF
.	TRBD2	TRBV20-1	TRBJ2-1	TGCAGTGCTAATCGGCTACTAGCGGGGGGGCGCAATGAGCAGTTCTTC	CSANRLLAGGRNEQFF
many	.	TRBV18	TRBJ1-4	TGTGCCAGCTCACTGCCGGGAGGTACTGAAAAACTGTTTTTT	CASSLPGGTEKLFF
many	.	TRBV3-1	TRBJ2-1	TGTGCCAGCAGCCAAGGTTCGGTCTACAATGAGCAGTTCTTC	CASSQGSVYNEQFF
many	TRBD1	TRBV7-9	TRBJ1-1	TGTGCCAGCAGCTCCAGGGGGCATGAGAACACTGAAGCTTTCTTT	CASSSRGHENTEAFF
many	.	TRBV11-3	TRBJ2-7	TGTGCCAGCAGCTTAGAACAGGACGGCTACGAGCAGTACTTC	CASSLEQDGYEQYF
many	.	TRBV12-3/TRBV12-4	TRBJ2-2	TGTGCCAGCAGTTTTATTACGGGGCCGGGACACGTGAACACCGGGGAGCTGTTTTTT	CASSFITGPGHVNTGELFF
.	.	TRBV11-2	TRBJ2-3	TGTGCCAGCAGCTTAAACGGAGATACGCAGTATTTT	CASSLNGDTQYF
few	.	TRBV28	TRBJ1-4	TGTGCCAGCACCGTAGGGAATGAAAAACTGTTTTTT	CASTVGNEKLFF